One sample yielded the 32 T cell receptor beta chains listed below, sequenced in a study of blood T cell repertoires in COVID-19. The data were produced by immunoSEQ multiplex PCR, yet TCRdb's version contains in-frame clones alone and is incomplete. The table lists fewer than 250,000 clones, around four fifths of them singletons. The sequencing input was peripheral blood. The receptors were gathered from a man aged 45-65 years with acute or convalescent COVID-19.

This sequence joins TRBV5-6 and TRBJ2-3; no clear D. Germline assignment: CDR1 SGHDT and CDR2 YYEEEE. V shed 6 bases and J shed 6 bases, with 14 bases lying between them. The CDR3 runs to 13 residues. Here the CDR3 reads CASTFVEADTQYF. In DNA, the CDR3 is TGTGCCAGCACCTTCGTAGAGGCGGATACGCAGTATTTT.

This CDR3 is CASRPGTEAYEQYF. The CDR3 nucleotides read TGTGCCAGCAGACCCGGGACAGAAGCCTACGAGCAGTACTTC. V gene TRBV3-1 (or the pseudogene TRBV3-2) combines with J gene TRBJ2-7; TRBD1 matches at 7 bases. CDR3 size: 14 residues. The V gene end was trimmed by 6 bases and the J gene end by 2 bases; junction bases not matched to a gene: 7. Germline CDR1 and CDR2: LGHDT and YNNKEL (reference sequence).

The rearrangement links TRBV7-9 to TRBJ1-4; D gene uncertain. CDR1 is SEHNR and CDR2 is FQNEAQ in the germline V gene (reference sequence). V lost 1 base and J lost 5, with 11 bases in between. This CDR3 is built from 15 residues. CDR3 sequence (DNA): TGTGCCAGCAGCTTAGGTGGCAGGATGAATGAAAAACTGTTTTTT. This gives the protein CASSLGGRMNEKLFF.

This sequence joins TRBV14 and TRBJ1-1; the D is unclear. Germline V gene data show CDR1 as SGHDN and CDR2 as FVKESK. This CDR3 region has 12 residues. Trimming took off 3 bases at V and 11 bases at J, with 13 bases between the two ends. The CDR3 loop is CASSHPNGRAFF. The CDR3, as DNA: TGTGCCAGCAGCCATCCAAATGGGCGTGCTTTCTTT.

This clone was seen a handful of times. The chain employs TRBV27 and TRBJ2-7; 7 positions agree with TRBD1. The CDR3 length is 14 residues. CDR1 and CDR2 (germline): MNHEY, SMNVEV (reference sequence). The V gene end was trimmed by 5 bases and the J gene end by 2 bases; junction bases not matched to a gene: 6. DNA of the CDR3: TGTGCCAGCAGTCCGACGACAGGGACCTACGAGCAGTACTTC. Residues: CASSPTTGTYEQYF.

This rearrangement joins TRBV5-1 to TRBJ2-5, with TRBD2 matching 8 bases. Germline CDR1 SGHRS, CDR2 YFSETQ. This CDR3 region has 16 residues. Germline trimming cut 4 bases from V and 5 bases from J; bases unmatched to any gene: 13. The CDR3 loop is CASSPYDSGSLETQYF. The CDR3 nucleotides are TGCGCCAGCAGCCCCTACGACAGCGGGAGCCTGGAGACCCAGTACTTC.

The gene calls are TRBV18 and TRBJ2-3; no clear D gene. V dropped 0 bases and J dropped 0 bases, with 10 bases sitting between them. The length of the CDR3 is 16 residues. Germline V gene lookup returns CDR1 KGHSH and CDR2 LQKENI. The CDR3 is CASSPPNPTSTDTQYF. The CDR3 DNA reads as TGTGCCAGCTCACCACCTAACCCGACTAGCACAGATACGCAGTATTTT. The whole variable domain, filled in from reference TRBV18 and TRBJ2-3, reads NAGVMQNPRHLVRRRGQEARLRCSPMKGHSHVYWYRQLPEEGLKFMVYLQKENIIDESGMPKERFSAEFPKEGPSILRIQQVVRGDSAAYFCASSPPNPTSTDTQYFGPGTRLTVL.

The chain has TRBV6-5 and TRBJ1-5; D may be TRBD1 (5 bases). Between the trimmed V and J ends, which lost 4 bases and 5 bases, there was a span of 12 bases. The CDR3 is made up of 14 amino acids. Germline V gives CDR1 MNHEY, CDR2 SVGAGI. The CDR3, as DNA: TGTGCCAGCAGTTTTTCTGACAGAGATCAGCCCCAGCATTTT. Protein product: CASSFSDRDQPQHF.

The chain couples TRBV28 to TRBJ2-1; 9 positions agree with TRBD2. Germline-derived CDR1 and CDR2 are MDHEN and SYDVKM. The CDR3 is made up of 15 amino acids. The junction had 5 bases not matched to a gene; V was cut back by 2 bases and J by 6 bases. CDR3 loop: CASSLVAGEGNEQFF. The CDR3 nucleotides read TGTGCCAGCAGTTTAGTAGCGGGAGAGGGCAATGAGCAGTTCTTC.

A single count supports this clone. Here the CDR3 DNA reads TGTGCCAGTAGCCAGAAATATAAACCGGGACAGGGCACTATGAACACTGAAGCTTTCTTT. Its translation: CASSQKYKPGQGTMNTEAFF. The rearrangement uses TRBV19 and TRBJ1-1; the match to TRBD1 covers 9 bases. The CDR3 has 20 amino acids. V shed 6 bases, J shed 0 bases, and the junction held 20 bases outside the gene matches. The germline CDR1 and CDR2 sequences are LNHDA and SQIVND (reference sequence).

This clone has more than one count but fewer than ten. The chain carries TRBV28 and TRBJ2-3, with 10 bases matching TRBD2. CDR3 length: 15 residues. The V gene's germline CDR1 is MDHEN and CDR2 SYDVKM. Trimming cost V 6 bases and J 6 bases; bases outside gene matches: 9. The CDR3 sequence: CASSPLAGWTDTQYF. The CDR3 region has the DNA TGTGCCAGCAGCCCACTAGCGGGATGGACGGATACGCAGTATTTT.

In DNA, the CDR3 is TGTGCCAGCAGTTTTTTCCCCCTTCGGAGGGGTAACGAGCGTAAACCCTACGAGCAGTACTTC. This encodes CASSFFPLRRGNERKPYEQYF. V and J are TRBV6-2 or TRBV6-3 and TRBJ2-7, with D tentatively TRBD2 (6 bases). There are 21 residues in the CDR3. The V and J ends lost 4 bases and 2 bases respectively, with 33 bases between them. Germline V CDR1 and CDR2: MNHEY, SVGEGT.

V is TRBV7-3 and J is TRBJ1-1, with D perhaps matching TRBD1 (6 bases). Looked up from germline, CDR1 is SGHTA and CDR2 is FQGTGA. The CDR3 is made up of 14 amino acids. With 4 bases removed from V and 5 bases from J, the gap between germline ends came to 14 bases. The CDR3 loop reads CASSSQGPETEAFF. The CDR3 DNA follows: TGTGCCAGCAGCTCACAGGGTCCGGAGACTGAAGCTTTCTTT.

The chain has TRBV18 and TRBJ1-2, with D maybe TRBD1 (6 bases). This CDR3 is 15 amino acids long. V gave up 2 bases and J gave up 2 bases, with 12 bases separating them. Germline CDR1 reads KGHSH; CDR2 reads LQKENI. CDR3 in amino acids: CASSPEAGANYGYTF. In DNA form, the CDR3 reads TGTGCCAGCTCACCAGAGGCAGGGGCGAACTATGGCTACACCTTC.

Written as DNA, the CDR3 is TGTGCCAGTAGTATCTACGGGGACAGGGGGTACAATGAGCAGTTCTTC. It specifies CASSIYGDRGYNEQFF. The chain recombines TRBV19 with TRBJ2-1; 11 bases map to TRBD1. Germline V gene sequence: CDR1 LNHDA, CDR2 SQIVND (reference sequence). Losses at the gene ends were 3 bases for V and 4 bases for J; bases not matched to a gene: 5. This CDR3 contains 16 residues.

The chain uses TRBV7-2 and TRBJ1-6; 7 bases line up with TRBD1. CDR3 size: 16 residues. The ends lost 3 bases at V and 8 bases at J; junction bases unmatched: 10. Looked up from germline, CDR1 is SGHTA and CDR2 is FQGNSA. The CDR3 region is CASSFRDSHADSPLHF. Written as DNA, the CDR3 is TGTGCCAGCAGCTTTAGGGACAGCCACGCGGATTCACCCCTCCACTTT.

This clone has a single count. The rearrangement joins TRBV19 to TRBJ1-1, with D perhaps matching TRBD1 (5 bases). The V end lost 6 bases, the J end lost 11 bases, and 19 bases lay between the germline ends. This CDR3 is 13 amino acids long. Per the germline V gene, CDR1 is LNHDA and CDR2 is SQIVND (reference sequence). The CDR3 region is CASSPQLGGKAFF. CDR3 sequence (DNA): TGTGCCAGTAGCCCTCAATTGGGGGGGAAGGCTTTCTTT.

The rearrangement uses TRBV30 and TRBJ1-1; 11 nucleotides align to TRBD1. This CDR3 comprises 14 residues. In germline, CDR1 is GTSNPN, CDR2 SVGIG (reference sequence). V was pared by 3 bases and J by 5 bases, with 5 bases of the junction left unmatched. The CDR3: CAWSGQGAKTEAFF. Here the CDR3 DNA reads TGTGCCTGGAGCGGACAGGGGGCAAAGACTGAAGCTTTCTTT.

This clone was observed a single time. V usage is TRBV11-2 and J usage is TRBJ2-3; D gene unclear. CDR1 and CDR2 (germline): SGHAT, FQNNGV. This CDR3 has 14 residues. The ends were cut back, 5 bases at V and 2 bases at J, with 11 bases in the middle. Here the CDR3 reads CASSLITITDTQYF. The CDR3 DNA reads as TGTGCCAGCAGCCTAATTACGATCACAGATACGCAGTATTTT.

The chain employs TRBV7-9 and TRBJ2-3; 7 bases fit TRBD2. The trim removed 8 bases at V and 1 base at J, leaving 9 bases unmatched. The CDR3 is 15 amino acids. The germline gives CDR1 SEHNR, CDR2 FQNEAQ (reference sequence). CDR3 nucleotide sequence: TGTGCCAGCGAAGATGGGGGGGAAGGCACAGATACGCAGTATTTT. Its translation: CASEDGGEGTDTQYF.

V is TRBV6-5 and J is TRBJ1-2, with TRBD1 identical over 7 bases. With 0 bases clipped from V and 8 bases from J, the junction kept 9 bases outside the gene matches. The CDR3 runs 15 residues. CDR1 MNHEY and CDR2 SVGAGI come from the germline V gene. CDR3 in DNA: TGTGCCAGCAGTTACTCGAACAGGGGTTTAGACGGCTACACCTTC. This codes for CASSYSNRGLDGYTF.

The V and J genes are TRBV4-1 and TRBJ2-1; D is possibly TRBD2 (5 bases). The germline V and J ends were trimmed by 0 bases and 0 bases, with 15 bases remaining between them. Looked up from germline, CDR1 is MGHRA and CDR2 is YSYEKL. This CDR3 contains 18 residues. The chain's CDR3 is CASSQEAGVATSYNEQFF. In nucleotides, the CDR3 is TGCGCCAGCAGCCAAGAAGCCGGGGTCGCGACCTCCTACAATGAGCAGTTCTTC.

The chain's CDR3 is CASSFINEQFF. CDR3 DNA: TGTGCCAGCAGTTTCATCAATGAGCAGTTCTTC. The chain couples TRBV28 to TRBJ2-1; no clear D gene. Germline CDR1 MDHEN, CDR2 SYDVKM. V gave up 3 bases and J gave up 6 bases, with 3 bases separating them. The CDR3 contains 11 residues. Based on the CDR3 plus reference TRBV28 and TRBJ2-1, the full variable domain is DVKVTQSSRYLVKRTGEKVFLECVQDMDHENMFWYRQDPGLGLRLIYFSYDVKMKEKGDIPEGYSVSREKKERFSLILESASTNQTSMYLCASSFINEQFFGPGTRLTVL.

A single count supports this clone. V is TRBV7-8 and J is TRBJ2-1, with TRBD1 matching over 8 bases. The CDR3 is 16 amino acids. Germline CDR1 and CDR2: SGHVS and FQNEAQ. The trim removed 5 bases at V and 5 bases at J, leaving 11 bases unmatched. The CDR3 DNA follows: TGTGCCAGCAGCCCCGGCAGGACAGGGAAGAACAATGAGCAGTTCTTC. Amino acid sequence: CASSPGRTGKNNEQFF.

The J gene is TRBJ2-1, the V gene TRBV28; 7 nucleotides match TRBD2. This CDR3 region has 14 residues. Germline CDR1 and CDR2: MDHEN and SYDVKM. With 3 bases clipped from V and 2 bases from J, the junction kept 1 base outside the gene matches. The CDR3 sequence is CASSLGRAYNEQFF. The DNA for the CDR3 is TGTGCCAGCAGTTTGGGGAGGGCCTACAATGAGCAGTTCTTC.

For this clone: A read error may produce the germline difference seen at one junction end. The V and J genes are TRBV2 and TRBJ2-7; 7 bases are a match to TRBD2. The CDR3 runs to 15 residues. In germline, CDR1 is SNHLY, CDR2 FYNNEI. CDR3 in amino acids: CASSEPLADLKSNGF. The DNA of the CDR3 is TGTGCCAGCAGTGAACCCCTAGCGGACCTAAAGAGCAACGGCTTC. Using reference TRBV2 and TRBJ2-7 for the parts outside the CDR3, the full variable domain is EPEVTQTPSHQVTQMGQEVILRCVPISNHLYFYWYRQILGQKVEFLVSFYNNEISEKSEIFDDQFSVERPDGSNFTLKIRSTKLEDSAMYFCASSEPLADLKSNGFGPGTRLTVT.

This sequence joins TRBV2 and TRBJ2-2; 7 bases are a match to TRBD2. This CDR3 region has 16 residues. The germline CDR1 and CDR2 sequences are SNHLY and FYNNEI. J was trimmed by 2 bases and V by 5 bases; bases with no gene match: 8. The CDR3 DNA sequence: TGTGCCAGCAGTACTCCGGGACTACTAAACACCGGGGAGCTGTTTTTT. This codes for CASSTPGLLNTGELFF.

This chain links TRBV12-3 or TRBV12-4 with TRBJ1-4; the match to TRBD1 covers 9 bases. V lost 5 bases, J lost 7 bases, and 2 bases stayed unmatched. This CDR3 spans 13 amino acids. CDR3 in amino acids: CASSRGQGEKLFF. The CDR3 DNA reads TGTGCCAGCAGTCGGGGACAGGGTGAAAAACTGTTTTTT.

The V call is TRBV19, the J call TRBJ2-7, with 11 bases matching TRBD1. This CDR3 region has 15 residues. Trimming cost V 6 bases and J 3 bases; bases outside gene matches: 7. Germline CDR1 and CDR2: LNHDA and SQIVND (reference sequence). CDR3 sequence (DNA): TGTGCCAGTAGCCCCGGACAGGGGGCGGACTACGAGCAGTACTTC. It yields the protein CASSPGQGADYEQYF.

The sample holds one count of this clone. V and J are TRBV6-2 or TRBV6-3 and TRBJ1-2; D uncertain. The CDR3 runs to 15 residues. The V gene's germline CDR1 is MNHEY and CDR2 SVGEGT. V lost 4 bases, J lost 6 bases, and 18 bases lay in between. In nucleotides, the CDR3 is TGTGCCAGCAGTTCCACCTCCGCGACAACCCATGGCTACACCTTC. This sequence encodes CASSSTSATTHGYTF.

The chain is built from TRBV6-5 and TRBJ2-1; TRBD1 agrees at 8 bases. The germline V gene has CDR1 MNHEY and CDR2 SVGAGI. The CDR3 runs to 16 residues. Trimming took 0 bases from V and 1 from J; bases not matched to a gene: 2. The chain's CDR3 is CASSYSTGASYNEQFF. As DNA, the CDR3 is TGTGCCAGCAGTTACTCGACAGGGGCTTCCTACAATGAGCAGTTCTTC.

The V call is TRBV29-1, the J call TRBJ2-3, with 7 bases identical to TRBD2. The CDR3 has 16 residues. J gave up 2 bases and V 8 bases, and 16 bases lay outside the gene matches. Germline values: CDR1 SQVTM, CDR2 ANQGSEA. In DNA form, the CDR3 reads TGCAGCCTCAGACGGGGGGTTGGGCGATACACAGATACGCAGTATTTT. Translation: CSLRRGVGRYTDTQYF.